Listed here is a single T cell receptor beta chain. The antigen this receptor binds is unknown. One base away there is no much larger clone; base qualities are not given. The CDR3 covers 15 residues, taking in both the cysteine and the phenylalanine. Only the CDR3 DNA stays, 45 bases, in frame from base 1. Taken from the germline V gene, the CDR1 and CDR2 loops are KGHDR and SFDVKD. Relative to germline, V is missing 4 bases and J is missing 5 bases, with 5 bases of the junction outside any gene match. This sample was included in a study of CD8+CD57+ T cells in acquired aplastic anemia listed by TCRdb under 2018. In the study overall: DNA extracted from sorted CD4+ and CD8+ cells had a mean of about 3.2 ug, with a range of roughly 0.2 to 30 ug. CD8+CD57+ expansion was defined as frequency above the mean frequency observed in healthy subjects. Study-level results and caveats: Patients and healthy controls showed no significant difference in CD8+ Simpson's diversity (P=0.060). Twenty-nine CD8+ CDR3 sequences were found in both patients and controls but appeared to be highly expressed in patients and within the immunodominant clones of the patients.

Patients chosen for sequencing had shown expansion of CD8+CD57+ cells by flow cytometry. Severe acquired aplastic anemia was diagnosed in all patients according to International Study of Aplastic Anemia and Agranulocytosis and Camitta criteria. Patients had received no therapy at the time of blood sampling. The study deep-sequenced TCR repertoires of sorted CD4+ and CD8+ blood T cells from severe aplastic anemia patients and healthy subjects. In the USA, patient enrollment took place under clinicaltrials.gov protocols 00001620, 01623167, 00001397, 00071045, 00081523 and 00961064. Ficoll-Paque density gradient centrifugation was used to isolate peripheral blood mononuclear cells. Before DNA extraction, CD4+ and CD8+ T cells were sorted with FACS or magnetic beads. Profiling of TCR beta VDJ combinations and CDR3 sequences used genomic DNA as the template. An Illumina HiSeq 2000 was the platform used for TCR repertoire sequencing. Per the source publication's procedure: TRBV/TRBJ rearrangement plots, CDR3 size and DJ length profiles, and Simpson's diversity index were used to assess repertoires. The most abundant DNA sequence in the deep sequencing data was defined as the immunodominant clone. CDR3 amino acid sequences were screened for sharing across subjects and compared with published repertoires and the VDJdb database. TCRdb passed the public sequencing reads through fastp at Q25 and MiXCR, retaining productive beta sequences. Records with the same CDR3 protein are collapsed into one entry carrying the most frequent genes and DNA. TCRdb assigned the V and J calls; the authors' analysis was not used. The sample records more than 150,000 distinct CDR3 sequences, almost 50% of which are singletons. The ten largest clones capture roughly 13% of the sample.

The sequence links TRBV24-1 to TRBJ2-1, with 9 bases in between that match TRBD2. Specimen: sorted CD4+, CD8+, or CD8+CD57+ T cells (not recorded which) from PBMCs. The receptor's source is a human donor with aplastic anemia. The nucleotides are TGTGCCACCAGTGAGCTAGCGGGGAGAAACAATGAGCAGTTCTTC. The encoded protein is CATSELAGRNNEQFF.